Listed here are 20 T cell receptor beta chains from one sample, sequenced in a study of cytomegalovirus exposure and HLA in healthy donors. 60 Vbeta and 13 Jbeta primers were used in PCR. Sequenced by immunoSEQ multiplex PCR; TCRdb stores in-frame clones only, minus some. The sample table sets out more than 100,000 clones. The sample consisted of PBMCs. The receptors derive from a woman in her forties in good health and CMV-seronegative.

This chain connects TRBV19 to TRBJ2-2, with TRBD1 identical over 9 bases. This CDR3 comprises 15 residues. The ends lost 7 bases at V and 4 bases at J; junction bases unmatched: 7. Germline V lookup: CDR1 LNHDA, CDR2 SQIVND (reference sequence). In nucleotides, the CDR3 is TGTGCCAGTACCTGGACAGGGGCCTTCACCGGGGAGCTGTTTTTT. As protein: CASTWTGAFTGELFF.

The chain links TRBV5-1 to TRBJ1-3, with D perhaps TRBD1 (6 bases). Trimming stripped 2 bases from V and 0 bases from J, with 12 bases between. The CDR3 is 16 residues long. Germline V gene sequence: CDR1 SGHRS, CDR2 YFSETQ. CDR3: CASSLIGGVSGNTIYF. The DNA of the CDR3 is TGCGCCAGCAGCTTAATAGGGGGTGTCTCTGGAAACACCATATATTTT.

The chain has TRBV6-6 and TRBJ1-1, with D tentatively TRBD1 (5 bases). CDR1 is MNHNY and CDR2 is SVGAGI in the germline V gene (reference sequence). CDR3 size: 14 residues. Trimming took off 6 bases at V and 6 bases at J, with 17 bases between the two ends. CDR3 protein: CASSQPIQGAEAFF. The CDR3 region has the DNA TGTGCCAGCAGCCAGCCGATCCAGGGCGCTGAAGCTTTCTTT.

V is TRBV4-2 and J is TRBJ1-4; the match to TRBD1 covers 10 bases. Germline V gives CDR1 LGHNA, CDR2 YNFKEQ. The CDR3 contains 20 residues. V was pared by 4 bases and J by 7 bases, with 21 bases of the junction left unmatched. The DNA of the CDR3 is TGTGCCAGCAGCCTCCTAGGGGGACAGGGGAGGACCGGGTATAGTGAAAAACTGTTTTTT. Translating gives CASSLLGGQGRTGYSEKLFF.

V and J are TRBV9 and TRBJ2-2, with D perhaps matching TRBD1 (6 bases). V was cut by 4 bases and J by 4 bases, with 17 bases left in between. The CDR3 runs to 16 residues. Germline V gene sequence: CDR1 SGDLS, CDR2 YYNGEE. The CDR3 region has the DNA TGTGCCAGCAGCACCCGGACAGCTCCCACCACCGGGGAGCTGTTTTTT. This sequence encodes CASSTRTAPTTGELFF.

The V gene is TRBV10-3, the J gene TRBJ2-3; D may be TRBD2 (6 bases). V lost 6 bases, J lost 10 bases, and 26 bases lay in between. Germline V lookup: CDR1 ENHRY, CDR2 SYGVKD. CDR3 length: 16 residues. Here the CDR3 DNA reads TGTGCCATCAGCAACCGCGCACAAGGGTCAAGGGAGGCGCAGTATTTT. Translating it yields CAISNRAQGSREAQYF.

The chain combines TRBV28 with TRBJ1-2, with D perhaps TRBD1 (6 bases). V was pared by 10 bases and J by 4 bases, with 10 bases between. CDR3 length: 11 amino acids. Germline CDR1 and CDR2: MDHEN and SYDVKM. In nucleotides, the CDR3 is TGTGCCACCGACAGGAGCTATGGCTACACCTTC. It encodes CATDRSYGYTF.

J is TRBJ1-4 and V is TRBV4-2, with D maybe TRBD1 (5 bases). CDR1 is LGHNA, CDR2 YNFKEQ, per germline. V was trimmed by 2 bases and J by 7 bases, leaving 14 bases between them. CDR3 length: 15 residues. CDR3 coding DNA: TGTGCCAGCAGCCAATTGCACAACCAGGGTGAAAAACTGTTTTTT. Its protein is CASSQLHNQGEKLFF.

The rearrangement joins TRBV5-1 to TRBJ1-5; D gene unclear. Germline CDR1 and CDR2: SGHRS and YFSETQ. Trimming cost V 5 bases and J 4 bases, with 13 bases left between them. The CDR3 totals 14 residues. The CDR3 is CASSYGQENQPQHF. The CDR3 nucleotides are TGCGCCAGCAGTTACGGCCAGGAAAATCAGCCCCAGCATTTT.

This chain's CDR3 is CASSEDRDTEAFF. The CDR3 bases are TGTGCCAGCAGCGAGGACAGGGACACTGAAGCTTTCTTT. The chain is built from TRBV7-9 and TRBJ1-1, with 8 positions matching TRBD1. The length of the CDR3 is 13 residues. CDR1 and CDR2 from the germline V gene are SEHNR and FQNEAQ (reference sequence). The V segment lost 5 bases and the J segment 3 bases; nucleotides outside the gene matches: 2. Full variable domain (remainder filled in from reference TRBV7-9 and TRBJ1-1): DTGVSQNPRHKITKRGQNVTFRCDPISEHNRLYWYRQTLGQGPEFLTYFQNEAQLEKSRLLSDRFSAERPKGSFSTLEIQRTEQGDSAMYLCASSEDRDTEAFFGQGTRLTVV.

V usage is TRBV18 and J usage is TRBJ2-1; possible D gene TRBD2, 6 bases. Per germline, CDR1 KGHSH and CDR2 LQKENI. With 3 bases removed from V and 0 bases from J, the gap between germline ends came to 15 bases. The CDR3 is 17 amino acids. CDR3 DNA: TGTGCCAGCTCACCGGATCGGGCGGGGAGCTCCTACAATGAGCAGTTCTTC. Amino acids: CASSPDRAGSSYNEQFF.

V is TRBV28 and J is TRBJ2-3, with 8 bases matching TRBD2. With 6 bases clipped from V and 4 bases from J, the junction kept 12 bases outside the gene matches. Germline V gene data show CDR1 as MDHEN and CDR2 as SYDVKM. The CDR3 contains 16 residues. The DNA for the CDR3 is TGTGCCAGCAGCCCCACCCCTGGGCGGGGGGCAGATACGCAGTATTTT. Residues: CASSPTPGRGADTQYF.

In nucleotides, the CDR3 is TGTGCCAGCAGTTTCCTAGCGGGCACCGGGGAGCTGTTTTTT. It encodes CASSFLAGTGELFF. The rearrangement uses TRBV5-4 and TRBJ2-2; 8 bases fit TRBD2. CDR1 is SGHNT and CDR2 is YYREEE in the germline V gene (reference sequence). CDR3 length: 14 residues. The V and J ends lost 5 bases and 4 bases, in that order; junction bases with no gene match: 4.

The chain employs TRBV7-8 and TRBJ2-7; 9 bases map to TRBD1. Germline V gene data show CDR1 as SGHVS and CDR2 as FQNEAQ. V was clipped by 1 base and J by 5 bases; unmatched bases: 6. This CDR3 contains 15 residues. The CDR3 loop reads CASSLGTGASNEQYV. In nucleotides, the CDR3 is TGTGCCAGCAGCTTAGGGACAGGGGCGAGCAACGAGCAGTACGTC.

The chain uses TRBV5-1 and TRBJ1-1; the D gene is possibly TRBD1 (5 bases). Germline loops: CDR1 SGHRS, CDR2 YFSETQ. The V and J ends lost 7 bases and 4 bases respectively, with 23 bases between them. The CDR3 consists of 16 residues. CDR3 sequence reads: CASAGGGLTSGTEAFF. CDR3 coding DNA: TGCGCCAGCGCGGGGGGGGGACTTACATCAGGCACTGAAGCTTTCTTT.

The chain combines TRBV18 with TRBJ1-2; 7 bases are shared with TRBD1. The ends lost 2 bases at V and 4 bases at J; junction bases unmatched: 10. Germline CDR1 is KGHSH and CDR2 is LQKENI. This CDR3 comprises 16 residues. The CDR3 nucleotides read TGTGCCAGCTCACCAGTAAACATACAGGGGAGCTATGGCTACACCTTC. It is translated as CASSPVNIQGSYGYTF.

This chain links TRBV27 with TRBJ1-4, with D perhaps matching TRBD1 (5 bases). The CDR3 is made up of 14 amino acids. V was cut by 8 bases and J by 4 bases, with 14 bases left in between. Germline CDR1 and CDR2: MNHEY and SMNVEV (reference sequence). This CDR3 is CASGGAQRNEKLFF. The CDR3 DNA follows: TGTGCCAGCGGAGGGGCCCAACGTAATGAAAAACTGTTTTTT. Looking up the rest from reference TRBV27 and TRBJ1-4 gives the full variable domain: EAQVTQNPRYLITVTGKKLTVTCSQNMNHEYMSWYRQDPGLGLRQIYYSMNVEVTDKGDVPEGYKVSRKEKRNFPLILESPSPNQTSLYFCASGGAQRNEKLFFGSGTQLSVL.

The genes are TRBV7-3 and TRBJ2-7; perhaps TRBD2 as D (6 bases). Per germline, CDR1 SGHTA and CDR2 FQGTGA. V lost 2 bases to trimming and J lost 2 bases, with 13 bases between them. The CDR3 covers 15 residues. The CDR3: CASSLQAGGAYEQYF. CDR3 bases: TGTGCCAGCAGCTTACAGGCCGGAGGGGCCTACGAGCAGTACTTC.

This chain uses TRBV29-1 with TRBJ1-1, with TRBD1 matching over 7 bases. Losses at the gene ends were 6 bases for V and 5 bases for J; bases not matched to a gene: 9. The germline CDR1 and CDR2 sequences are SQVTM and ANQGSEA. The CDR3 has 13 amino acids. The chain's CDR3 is CSVATGARTEAFF. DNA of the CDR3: TGCAGCGTGGCAACAGGGGCGAGGACTGAAGCTTTCTTT.

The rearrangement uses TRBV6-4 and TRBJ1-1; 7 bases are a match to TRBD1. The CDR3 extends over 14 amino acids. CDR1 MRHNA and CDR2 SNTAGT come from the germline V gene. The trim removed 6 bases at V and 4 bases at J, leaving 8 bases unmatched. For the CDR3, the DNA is TGTGCCAGCAGAGTCACAGGGGTATCCACTGAAGCTTTCTTT. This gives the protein CASRVTGVSTEAFF.